This T cell receptor beta chain was recovered during a study of cytomegalovirus exposure and HLA in healthy donors. About the study: In a previous analysis, some 110 million unique TCR beta sequences were found from 150 million to 200 million T cells. Assignment to the Caucasian-associated ancestry cluster applied to around 76% of the approximately 390 genotyped donors. General study results and limits: TCR beta chain V- and J-gene trimming was linked, in a later analysis, to a missense variant in DCLRE1C. Immune exposure was documented only through CMV serostatus.

V shed 1 base and J 5 bases; nucleotides not matched to a gene: 9. Germline assignment: CDR1 LGHNA and CDR2 YNFKEQ. The CDR3 is made up of 17 amino acids. Primers for the PCR totalled 60 Vbeta and 13 Jbeta. Only in-frame clones appear in the TCRdb table, and some are missing; sequencing was by immunoSEQ multiplex PCR. The sample holds 100,000 to 150,000 clones, around 72% seen once. There are a few counts of this clone. Antigen: not known. Sequencing was performed on PBMCs. The chain is built from TRBV4-2 and TRBJ2-5, with 11 bases fitting TRBD2. The TCR sequence derives from a man aged 50 to 59 in good health and CMV-seropositive. CDR3 amino acids: CASSQGVSGGAGETQYF. The CDR3 coding sequence is TGTGCCAGCAGCCAAGGGGTTAGCGGGGGGGCTGGGGAGACCCAGTACTTC.